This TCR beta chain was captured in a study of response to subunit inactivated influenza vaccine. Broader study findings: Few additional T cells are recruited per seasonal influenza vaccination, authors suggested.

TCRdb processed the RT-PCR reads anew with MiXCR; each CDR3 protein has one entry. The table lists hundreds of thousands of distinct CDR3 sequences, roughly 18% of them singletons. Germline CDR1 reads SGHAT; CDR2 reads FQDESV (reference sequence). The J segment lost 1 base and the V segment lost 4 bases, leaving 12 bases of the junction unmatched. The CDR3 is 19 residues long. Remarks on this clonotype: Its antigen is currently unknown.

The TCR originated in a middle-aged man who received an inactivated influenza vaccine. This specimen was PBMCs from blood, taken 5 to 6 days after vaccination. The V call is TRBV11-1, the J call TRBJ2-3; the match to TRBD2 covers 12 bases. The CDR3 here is CASSSPYASGRVRTDTQYF. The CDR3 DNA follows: TGTGCCAGCAGCTCCCCATATGCTAGCGGGAGGGTTCGCACAGATACGCAGTATTTT. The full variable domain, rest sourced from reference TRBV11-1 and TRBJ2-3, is EAEVAQSPRYKITEKSQAVAFWCDPISGHATLYWYRQILGQGPELLVQFQDESVVDDSQLPKDRFSAERLKGVDSTLKIQPAELGDSAMYLCASSSPYASGRVRTDTQYFGPGTRLTVL.